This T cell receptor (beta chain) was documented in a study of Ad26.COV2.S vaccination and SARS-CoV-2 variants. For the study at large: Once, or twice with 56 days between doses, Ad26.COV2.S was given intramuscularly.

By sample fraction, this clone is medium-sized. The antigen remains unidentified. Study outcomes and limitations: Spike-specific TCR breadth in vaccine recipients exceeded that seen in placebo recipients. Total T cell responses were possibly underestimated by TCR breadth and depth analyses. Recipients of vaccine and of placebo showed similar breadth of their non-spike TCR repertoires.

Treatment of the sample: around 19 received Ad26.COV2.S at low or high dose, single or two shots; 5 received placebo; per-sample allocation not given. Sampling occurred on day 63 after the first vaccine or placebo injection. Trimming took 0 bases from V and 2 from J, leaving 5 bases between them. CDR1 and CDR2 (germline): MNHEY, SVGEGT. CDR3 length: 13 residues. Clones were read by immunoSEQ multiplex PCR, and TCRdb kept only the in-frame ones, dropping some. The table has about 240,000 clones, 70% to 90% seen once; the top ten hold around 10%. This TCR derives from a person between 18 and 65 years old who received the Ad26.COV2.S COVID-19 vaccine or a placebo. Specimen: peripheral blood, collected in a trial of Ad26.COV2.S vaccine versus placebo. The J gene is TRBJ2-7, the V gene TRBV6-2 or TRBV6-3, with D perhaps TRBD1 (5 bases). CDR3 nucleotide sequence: TGTGCCAGCAGTTACTCGGACACCTACGAGCAGTACTTC. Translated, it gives CASSYSDTYEQYF.